This T cell receptor (beta chain) came from a study of response to subunit inactivated influenza vaccine. Findings and limits, study-wide: The study's authors posited that every seasonal influenza vaccination enlists few new T cells.

TCRdb analysed the RT-PCR reads with MiXCR anew, one entry per CDR3 protein. The repertoire holds 150,000 or so distinct CDR3 sequences, with roughly 10% as singletons. In germline, CDR1 is SGHNT, CDR2 YENEEA. The V and J ends lost 5 bases and 4 bases respectively, with 12 bases between them. This CDR3 spans 14 amino acids. This clonotype was detected many times. The antigen is undetermined. This sequence originates from a man over 45 who received an inactivated influenza vaccine. The genes are TRBV11-3 and TRBJ2-1; D unclear. The sample was non-naive T cells sorted from PBMCs, taken 45 days after vaccination. The CDR3 DNA reads TGTGCCAGCAGCCCTCCGGGCCTTTACAATGAGCAGTTCTTC. Encoded protein: CASSPPGLYNEQFF.